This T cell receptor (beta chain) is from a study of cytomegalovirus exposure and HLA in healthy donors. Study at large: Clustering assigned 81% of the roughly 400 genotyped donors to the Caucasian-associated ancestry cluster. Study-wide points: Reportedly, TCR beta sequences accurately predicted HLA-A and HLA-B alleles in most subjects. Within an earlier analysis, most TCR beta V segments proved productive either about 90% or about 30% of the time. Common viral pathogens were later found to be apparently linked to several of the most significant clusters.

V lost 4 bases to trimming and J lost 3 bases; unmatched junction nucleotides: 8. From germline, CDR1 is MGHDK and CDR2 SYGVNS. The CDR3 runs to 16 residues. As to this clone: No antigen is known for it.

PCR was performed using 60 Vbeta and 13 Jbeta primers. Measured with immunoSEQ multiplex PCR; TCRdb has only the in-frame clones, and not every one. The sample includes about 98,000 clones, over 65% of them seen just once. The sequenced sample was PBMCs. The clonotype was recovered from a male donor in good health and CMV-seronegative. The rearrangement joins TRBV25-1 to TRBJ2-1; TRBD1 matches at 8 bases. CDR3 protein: CASSAAQGASYNEQFF. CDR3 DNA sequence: TGTGCCAGCAGTGCAGCCCAGGGGGCTAGCTACAATGAGCAGTTCTTC.